Below are 23 T cell receptor beta chains sequenced from a single sample in a study of early T cells in non-severe SARS-CoV-2 infection. MiXCR was run by TCRdb on the 5' RACE reads, yielding one entry per CDR3 protein. Among tens of thousands of distinct CDR3 sequences listed, about 11% were seen once. This sample comprised whole blood, obtained at baseline. The receptors were gathered from an adult who was a healthcare worker with PCR-confirmed SARS-CoV-2 infection or an uninfected control (not recorded which).

This clonotype was seen a few times. The V and J genes are TRBV18 and TRBJ2-7, with D perhaps TRBD1 or TRBD2 (5 bases each). From germline, CDR1 is KGHSH and CDR2 LQKENI. Trimming pared 2 bases from V and 2 bases from J, leaving 16 bases between. The CDR3 is made up of 16 amino acids. The CDR3 loop is CASSPGGSGGTYEQYF. The CDR3 coding sequence is TGTGCCAGCTCACCAGGGGGAAGTGGAGGTACCTACGAGCAGTACTTC.

The CDR3: CASSLAYGASKYF. CDR3 DNA: TGTGCCAGCAGCTTGGCATATGGGGCTAGCAAGTACTTC. This chain links TRBV5-6 with TRBJ2-4, with D possibly being TRBD1 or TRBD2 (5 bases each). Germline V CDR1 and CDR2: SGHDT, YYEEEE. This CDR3 has 13 amino acids. V lost 0 bases to trimming and J lost 14 bases, with 15 bases between them.

V gene TRBV6-6 combines with J gene TRBJ1-1, with D maybe TRBD1 (5 bases). V shed 6 bases and J shed 6 bases, with 11 bases lying between them. This CDR3 has 12 residues. CDR1 is MNHNY, CDR2 SVGAGI, per germline (reference sequence). The CDR3 DNA sequence: TGTGCCAGCAGGAGGGGTGAAGCTGAAGCTTTCTTT. This gives the protein CASRRGEAEAFF.

This clonotype was observed a few times. The chain employs TRBV4-3 and TRBJ2-5; TRBD1 is a possible D gene (5 bases). Germline loops: CDR1 LGHNA, CDR2 YSLEER. This CDR3 comprises 14 residues. V was pared by 1 base and J by 5 bases, with 11 bases between. The CDR3 coding sequence is TGCGCCAGCAGCCAAGCAGGGTCAAGGGAGACCCAGTACTTC. Translating it yields CASSQAGSRETQYF.

The V call is TRBV24-1, the J call TRBJ2-3; D call uncertain. CDR1 KGHDR and CDR2 SFDVKD come from the germline V gene. The CDR3 runs to 14 residues. Trimming cost V 4 bases and J 6 bases, with 13 bases left between them. CDR3 loop: CATSDPRQVDTQYF. CDR3 bases: TGTGCCACCAGTGACCCCCGCCAAGTGGATACGCAGTATTTT.

This clonotype has a count of ten or more. V usage is TRBV19 and J usage is TRBJ2-7; D uncertain. V lost 6 bases, J lost 5 bases, and 14 bases lay in between. CDR1 is LNHDA, CDR2 SQIVND, per germline (reference sequence). The length of the CDR3 is 13 residues. CDR3 in DNA: TGTGCCAGTAGGAGATCCTTGTCCCACGAGCAGTACTTC. Translating gives CASRRSLSHEQYF.

This clonotype was picked up many times. The V and J genes are TRBV5-1 and TRBJ1-2, with TRBD1 as a possible D gene (5 bases). Germline CDR1 reads SGHRS; CDR2 reads YFSETQ. Trimming pared 3 bases from V and 7 bases from J, leaving 16 bases between. The CDR3 is made up of 14 amino acids. CDR3 amino acids: CASSSTGTLGGYTF. DNA of the CDR3: TGCGCCAGCAGCTCGACGGGGACGCTGGGTGGCTACACCTTC.

Note on this clonotype: One end of the junction does not line up with germline, which may come from a read error. The chain is built from TRBV11-2 and TRBJ1-1, with D hard to call. This CDR3 has 11 amino acids. Germline-derived CDR1 and CDR2 are SGHAT and FQNNGV. This CDR3 is CASSLNAEAFF. CDR3 DNA sequence: TGTGCCAGCAGCTTGAACGCTGAAGCTTTCTTT.

This clonotype was detected a few times. The chain joins TRBV11-2 to TRBJ2-5; D unresolved. The V end was cut by 5 bases, the J end by 1 base, with 17 bases between. CDR1 is SGHAT and CDR2 is FQNNGV in the germline V gene. This CDR3 region has 16 residues. The CDR3 spells CASSPNPLQPQETQYF. CDR3 DNA: TGTGCCAGCAGCCCAAACCCGCTACAGCCCCAAGAGACCCAGTACTTC.

This clonotype has just a few counts. The chain carries TRBV18 and TRBJ1-4; the D gene is possibly TRBD1 (5 bases). Germline CDR1 is KGHSH and CDR2 is LQKENI. This CDR3 is built from 14 residues. Trimming left V 3 bases short and J 8 bases short, with 13 bases between. The CDR3 sequence: CASSPAGGFEKLFF. CDR3 DNA sequence: TGTGCCAGCTCACCCGCCGGGGGTTTCGAAAAACTGTTTTTT.

This clonotype showed up just once. CDR3 residues: CASSWGRTVNTGELFF. The CDR3 DNA is TGTGCCAGCAGTTGGGGGCGGACAGTGAACACCGGGGAGCTGTTTTTT. The V gene is TRBV28, the J gene TRBJ2-2; D possibly corresponds to TRBD1 (6 bases). CDR1 MDHEN and CDR2 SYDVKM come from the germline V gene. The CDR3 loop spans 16 amino acids. The ends were cut back, 4 bases at V and 1 base at J, with 13 bases in the middle.

This clonotype showed up just once. V usage is TRBV9 and J usage is TRBJ2-5, with D possibly being TRBD1 or TRBD2 (5 bases each). V dropped 0 bases and J dropped 5 bases, with 14 bases sitting between them. The CDR3 is 15 amino acids. Germline V gene data show CDR1 as SGDLS and CDR2 as YYNGEE. The DNA for the CDR3 is TGTGCCAGCAGCGTAGCTCCGGGGCATGGGGAGACCCAGTACTTC. Translating gives CASSVAPGHGETQYF.

A word on this clonotype: A much larger clone differs by one base, so this may be a read error. The CDR3 reads CANTQSLDRAYGYTF. CDR3 DNA sequence: TGTGCCAACACACAAAGTCTGGACAGGGCCTATGGCTACACCTTC. V is TRBV12-3 or TRBV12-4 and J is TRBJ1-2, with 8 bases matching TRBD1. This CDR3 contains 15 residues. The J segment lost 4 bases and the V segment lost 10 bases, leaving 14 bases of the junction unmatched.

V is TRBV21-1 and J is TRBJ2-5; the D call TRBD1 from the table was never checked on the DNA. TRBV21-1 constitutes a pseudogene. The CDR3 consists of 14 residues. Written as DNA, the CDR3 is TGTGCCAGCCTCGGAGGGGGGGGAGGAGAGACCCAGTACTTC. Its translation: CASLGGGGGETQYF.

This clonotype appeared many times. The chain couples TRBV28 to TRBJ2-7; no reliable D call. The V gene's germline CDR1 is MDHEN and CDR2 SYDVKM. This CDR3 contains 12 residues. Trimming left V 7 bases short and J 5 bases short, with 12 bases between. CDR3 nucleotide sequence: TGTGCCAGCACCCCTAACGGCCACGAGCAGTACTTC. Its translation is CASTPNGHEQYF.

Ten or more counts support this clonotype. The rearrangement links TRBV7-9 to TRBJ2-3; no firm D call. This CDR3 is 11 amino acids long. Germline V gene sequence: CDR1 SEHNR, CDR2 FQNEAQ (reference sequence). V gave up 2 bases and J gave up 3 bases, with 0 bases separating them. The CDR3 nucleotides read TGTGCCAGCAGCTTAACAGATACGCAGTATTTT. This sequence encodes CASSLTDTQYF.

V and J are TRBV29-1 and TRBJ2-3; the D gene could be TRBD1 or TRBD2 (5 bases each). V was clipped by 4 bases and J by 1 base, with 9 bases between them. CDR1 SQVTM and CDR2 ANQGSEA come from the germline V gene. This CDR3 has 13 residues. CDR3 protein: CSVAQGGTDTQYF. CDR3 DNA: TGCAGCGTTGCGCAGGGAGGCACAGATACGCAGTATTTT.

The chain links TRBV7-2 to TRBJ2-5, with D tentatively TRBD1 or TRBD2 (5 bases each). Germline V gene lookup returns CDR1 SGHTA and CDR2 FQGNSA. Between the trimmed V and J ends, which lost 5 bases and 2 bases, there was a span of 15 bases. The CDR3 length is 15 residues. The CDR3 sequence is CASSPTGTTQETQYF. The CDR3 nucleotides read TGTGCCAGCAGCCCCACCGGGACCACACAAGAGACCCAGTACTTC.

This clonotype was seen a few times. This sequence joins TRBV6-5 and TRBJ1-1; 8 nucleotides agree with TRBD1. Germline trimming cut 4 bases from V and 0 bases from J; bases unmatched to any gene: 4. Germline V gene data show CDR1 as MNHEY and CDR2 as SVGAGI. This CDR3 has 15 residues. CDR3 sequence (DNA): TGTGCCAGCAGTTCCCCGACAGGGGTGAACACTGAAGCTTTCTTT. Encoded protein: CASSSPTGVNTEAFF.

The chain is built from TRBV7-6 and TRBJ1-1, with TRBD1 as a possible D gene (5 bases). V lost 10 bases to trimming and J lost 0 bases, with 12 bases between them. The length of the CDR3 is 13 residues. From germline, CDR1 is SGHVS and CDR2 FNYEAQ. CDR3 amino acids: CATSLGLNTEAFF. In DNA form, the CDR3 reads TGTGCCACCTCATTGGGGCTGAACACTGAAGCTTTCTTT.

The genes are TRBV5-1 and TRBJ1-1; D unclear. Germline loops: CDR1 SGHRS, CDR2 YFSETQ. CDR3 size: 15 residues. Trimming stripped 3 bases from V and 0 bases from J, with 12 bases between. The CDR3 reads CASSSTPGLNTEAFF. CDR3 DNA: TGCGCCAGCAGCTCCACTCCCGGTTTGAACACTGAAGCTTTCTTT.

This clonotype was recorded a few times. V is TRBV19 and J is TRBJ1-5; TRBD1 agrees at 7 bases. This CDR3 is 12 amino acids long. The germline CDR1 and CDR2 sequences are LNHDA and SQIVND (reference sequence). J gave up 3 bases and V 10 bases, and 3 bases lay outside the gene matches. CDR3 bases: TGTGCCACTGGACAGGTCAATCAGCCCCAGCATTTT. Translated: CATGQVNQPQHF.

This clonotype was observed a few times. The chain links TRBV7-3 to TRBJ2-5; 9 nucleotides line up with TRBD2. Trimming cost V 4 bases and J 9 bases; bases outside gene matches: 9. This CDR3 has 14 residues. The germline V gene encodes CDR1 SGHTA and CDR2 FQGTGA. CDR3 protein: CASSSLAGQAAQYF. CDR3 DNA: TGTGCCAGCAGCTCCCTAGCGGGGCAGGCGGCCCAGTACTTC.